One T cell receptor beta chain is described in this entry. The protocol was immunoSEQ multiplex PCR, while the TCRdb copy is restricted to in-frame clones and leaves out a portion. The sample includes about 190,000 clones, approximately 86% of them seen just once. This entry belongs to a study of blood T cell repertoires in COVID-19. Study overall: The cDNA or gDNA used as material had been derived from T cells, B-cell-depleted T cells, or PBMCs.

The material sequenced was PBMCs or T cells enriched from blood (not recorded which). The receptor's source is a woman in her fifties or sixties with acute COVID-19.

Written as DNA, the CDR3 is TGTGCCAGCAAGACATCAACTAATGAAAAACTGTTTTTT. It yields the protein CASKTSTNEKLFF. V and J are TRBV28 and TRBJ1-4; unclear D gene. CDR1 and CDR2 from the germline V gene are MDHEN and SYDVKM. V lost 7 bases to trimming and J lost 0 bases, with 6 bases between them. The CDR3 length is 13 residues. Complete variable domain (other parts from reference TRBV28 and TRBJ1-4): DVKVTQSSRYLVKRTGEKVFLECVQDMDHENMFWYRQDPGLGLRLIYFSYDVKMKEKGDIPEGYSVSREKKERFSLILESASTNQTSMYLCASKTSTNEKLFFGSGTQLSVL.